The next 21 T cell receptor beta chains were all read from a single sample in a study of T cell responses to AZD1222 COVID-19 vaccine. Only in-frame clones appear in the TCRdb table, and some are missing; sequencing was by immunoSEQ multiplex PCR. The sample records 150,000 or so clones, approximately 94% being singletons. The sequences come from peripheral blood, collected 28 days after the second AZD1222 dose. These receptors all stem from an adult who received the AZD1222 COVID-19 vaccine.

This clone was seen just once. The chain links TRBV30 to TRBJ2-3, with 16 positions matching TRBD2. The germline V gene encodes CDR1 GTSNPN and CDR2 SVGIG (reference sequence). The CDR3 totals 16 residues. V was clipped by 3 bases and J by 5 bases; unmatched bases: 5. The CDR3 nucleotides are TGTGCCTGGAGGGCCGGGACTAGCGGGAGGGTAGATACGCAGTATTTT. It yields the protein CAWRAGTSGRVDTQYF.

The CDR3 nucleotides are TGTGCCAGCGGGACAGCAGATCAGCCCCAGCATTTT. Its protein product is CASGTADQPQHF. The chain couples TRBV28 to TRBJ1-5; 7 positions match TRBD1. Germline V gives CDR1 MDHEN, CDR2 SYDVKM. V gave up 8 bases and J gave up 5 bases; unmatched junction bases: 3. CDR3 length: 12 amino acids. Filled out from reference TRBV28 and TRBJ1-5, the complete variable domain reads DVKVTQSSRYLVKRTGEKVFLECVQDMDHENMFWYRQDPGLGLRLIYFSYDVKMKEKGDIPEGYSVSREKKERFSLILESASTNQTSMYLCASGTADQPQHFGDGTRLSIL.

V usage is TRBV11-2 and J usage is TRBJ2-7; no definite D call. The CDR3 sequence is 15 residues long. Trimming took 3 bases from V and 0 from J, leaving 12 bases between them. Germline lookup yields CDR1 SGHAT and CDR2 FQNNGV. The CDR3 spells CASSFISARSYEQYF. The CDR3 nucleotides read TGTGCCAGCAGCTTTATTTCGGCACGCTCCTACGAGCAGTACTTC.

In nucleotides, the CDR3 is TGTGCCAGTAGTATGGTACGGGGGGATCGTGGCTACACCTTC. Translated: CASSMVRGDRGYTF. J is TRBJ1-2 and V is TRBV19, with D possibly being TRBD1 (5 bases). Germline CDR1 LNHDA, CDR2 SQIVND (reference sequence). The CDR3 spans 14 residues. The V gene lost 3 bases and the J gene lost 7 bases, with 15 bases spanning the gap.

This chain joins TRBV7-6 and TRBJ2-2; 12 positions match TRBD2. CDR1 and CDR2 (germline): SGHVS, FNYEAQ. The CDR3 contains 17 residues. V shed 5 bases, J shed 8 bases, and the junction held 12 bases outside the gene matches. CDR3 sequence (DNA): TGTGCCAGCAGCCACGCCTCGACTAGCGGGAGTGGTGGGGAGCTGTTTTTT. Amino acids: CASSHASTSGSGGELFF.

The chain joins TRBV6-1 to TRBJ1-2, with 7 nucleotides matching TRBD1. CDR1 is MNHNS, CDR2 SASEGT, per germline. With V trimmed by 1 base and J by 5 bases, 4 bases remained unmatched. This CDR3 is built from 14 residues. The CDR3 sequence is CASSEGDSRYGYTF. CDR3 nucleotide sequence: TGTGCCAGCAGTGAAGGGGACAGCAGGTATGGCTACACCTTC.

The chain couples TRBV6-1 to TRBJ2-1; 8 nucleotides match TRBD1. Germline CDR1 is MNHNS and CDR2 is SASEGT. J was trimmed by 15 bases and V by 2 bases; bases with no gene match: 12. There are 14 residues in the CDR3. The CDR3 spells CASSEWDRPNWPFF. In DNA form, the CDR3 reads TGTGCCAGCAGTGAATGGGACAGGCCCAATTGGCCGTTCTTC.

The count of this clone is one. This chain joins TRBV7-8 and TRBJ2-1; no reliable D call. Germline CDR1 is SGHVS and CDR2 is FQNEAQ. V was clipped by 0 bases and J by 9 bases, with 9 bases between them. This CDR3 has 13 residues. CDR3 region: CASSLAVDGEQFF. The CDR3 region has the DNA TGTGCCAGCAGCTTAGCTGTGGATGGTGAGCAGTTCTTC.

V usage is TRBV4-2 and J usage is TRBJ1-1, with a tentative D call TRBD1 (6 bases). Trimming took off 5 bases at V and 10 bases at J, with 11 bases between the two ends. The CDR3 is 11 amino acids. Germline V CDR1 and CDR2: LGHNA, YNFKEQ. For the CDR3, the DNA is TGTGCCAGCAGCAAACAGGGACTAGCTTTCTTT. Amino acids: CASSKQGLAFF.

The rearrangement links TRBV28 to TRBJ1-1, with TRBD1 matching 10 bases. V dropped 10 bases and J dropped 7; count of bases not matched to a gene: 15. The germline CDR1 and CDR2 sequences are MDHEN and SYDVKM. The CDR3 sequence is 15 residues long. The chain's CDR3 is CATLGRTGGTLEAFF. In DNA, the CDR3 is TGTGCCACTCTGGGGAGGACAGGGGGGACCCTTGAAGCTTTCTTT.

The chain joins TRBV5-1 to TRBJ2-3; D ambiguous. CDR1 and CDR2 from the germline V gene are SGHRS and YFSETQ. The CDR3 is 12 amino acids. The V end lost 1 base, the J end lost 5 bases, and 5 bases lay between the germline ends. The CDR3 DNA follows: TGCGCCAGCAGCTTGCACGGAGATACGCAGTATTTT. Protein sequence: CASSLHGDTQYF.

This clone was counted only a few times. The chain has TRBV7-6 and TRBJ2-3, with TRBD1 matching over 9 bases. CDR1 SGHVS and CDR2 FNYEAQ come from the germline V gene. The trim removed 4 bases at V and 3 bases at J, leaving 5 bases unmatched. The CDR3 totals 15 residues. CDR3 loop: CASSSTGGVTDTQYF. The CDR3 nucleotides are TGTGCCAGCAGCTCCACAGGGGGCGTTACAGATACGCAGTATTTT.

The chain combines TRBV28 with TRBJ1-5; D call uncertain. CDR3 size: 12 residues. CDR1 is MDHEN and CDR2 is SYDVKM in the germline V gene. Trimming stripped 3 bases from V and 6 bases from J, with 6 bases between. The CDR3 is CASSFNGQPQHF. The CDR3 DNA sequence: TGTGCCAGCAGTTTCAACGGTCAGCCCCAGCATTTT.

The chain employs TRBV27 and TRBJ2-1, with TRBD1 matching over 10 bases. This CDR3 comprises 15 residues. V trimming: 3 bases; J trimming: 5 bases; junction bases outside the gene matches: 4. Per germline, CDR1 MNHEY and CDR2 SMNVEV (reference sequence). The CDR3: CASSFRDRGHNEQFF. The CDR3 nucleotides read TGTGCCAGCAGTTTCCGGGACAGGGGTCACAATGAGCAGTTCTTC.

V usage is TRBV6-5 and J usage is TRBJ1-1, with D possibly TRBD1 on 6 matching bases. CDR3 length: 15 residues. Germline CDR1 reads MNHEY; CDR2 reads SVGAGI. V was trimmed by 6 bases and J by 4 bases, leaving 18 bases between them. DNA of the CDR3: TGTGCCAGCAGCCTCGGTGGCGGGGGCGGCACTGAAGCTTTCTTT. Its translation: CASSLGGGGGTEAFF.

The CDR3 DNA reads as TGTGCCAGCAGTTACGAGGGATCGGATGGCTACACCTTC. Amino acid sequence: CASSYEGSDGYTF. This chain connects TRBV6-6 to TRBJ1-2; D ambiguous. The CDR3 has 13 residues. Trimming cost V 2 bases and J 6 bases, with 10 bases left between them. Germline V lookup: CDR1 MNHNY, CDR2 SVGAGI (reference sequence).

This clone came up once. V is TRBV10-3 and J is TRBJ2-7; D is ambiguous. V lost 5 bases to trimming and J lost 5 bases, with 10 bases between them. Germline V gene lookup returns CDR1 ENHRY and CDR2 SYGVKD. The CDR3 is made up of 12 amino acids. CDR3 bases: TGTGCCATCAGTCCGGGTCGAGACGAGCAGTACTTC. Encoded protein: CAISPGRDEQYF.

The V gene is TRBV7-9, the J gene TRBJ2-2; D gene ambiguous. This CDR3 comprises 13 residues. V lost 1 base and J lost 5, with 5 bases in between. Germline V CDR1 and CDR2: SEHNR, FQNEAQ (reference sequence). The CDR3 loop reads CASSLVETGELFF. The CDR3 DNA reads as TGTGCCAGCAGCTTAGTGGAAACCGGGGAGCTGTTTTTT.

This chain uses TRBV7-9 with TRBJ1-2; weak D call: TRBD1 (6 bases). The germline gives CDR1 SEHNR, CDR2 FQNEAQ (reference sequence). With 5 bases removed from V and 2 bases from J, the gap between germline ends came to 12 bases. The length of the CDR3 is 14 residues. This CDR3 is CASSLTGTNYGYTF. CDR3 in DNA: TGTGCCAGCAGCCTAACCGGGACAAACTATGGCTACACCTTC.

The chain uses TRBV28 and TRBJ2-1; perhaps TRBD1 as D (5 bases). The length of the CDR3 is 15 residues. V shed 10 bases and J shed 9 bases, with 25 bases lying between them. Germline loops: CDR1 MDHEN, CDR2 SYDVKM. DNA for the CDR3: TGTGCCAACCCCCACCCCCAGGGCCCCCTGGGTGAGCAGTTCTTC. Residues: CANPHPQGPLGEQFF.

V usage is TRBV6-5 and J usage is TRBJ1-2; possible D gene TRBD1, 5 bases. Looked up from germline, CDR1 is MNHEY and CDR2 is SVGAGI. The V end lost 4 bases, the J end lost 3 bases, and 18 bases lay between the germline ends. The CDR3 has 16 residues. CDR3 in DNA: TGTGCCAGCAGTTTGAGTACGGCAGGGACTTACTATGGCTACACCTTC. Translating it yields CASSLSTAGTYYGYTF.